This T cell receptor beta chain was profiled in a study of T cells in localized non-small cell lung cancer. Study results and limitations: The study found T cell clonality highest in uninvolved adjacent lung, above tumor. Patients showing higher blood T cell density tended to see longer overall survival. Appearances in adjacent lung were noted for a median 57 of the top 100 tumor clones. Only one tumor region went through sequencing, so heterogeneity may still be there.

TCRdb's table, derived via immunoSEQ multiplex PCR, lists solely in-frame clones and lacks some. The profile shows roughly 3,600 clones, under 30% of them singletons. Germline V gives CDR1 SGDLS, CDR2 YYNGEE. Trimming removed 3 bases from V and 3 bases from J, with 11 bases in between. The CDR3 sequence is 14 residues long. Only a few counts were recorded for this clone. No antigen is known for it. The TCR was taken from a female donor over 55 with stage I lung adenocarcinoma. The V gene is TRBV9, the J gene TRBJ2-3; TRBD1 might be the D (6 bases). The specimen was lung tumor tissue, collected before any cancer treatment. The CDR3 sequence: CASSAGQRTDTQYF. In nucleotides, the CDR3 is TGTGCCAGCAGCGCCGGACAGAGGACAGATACGCAGTATTTT. Drawing the rest from reference TRBV9 and TRBJ2-3, the complete variable domain is DSGVTQTPKHLITATGQRVTLRCSPRSGDLSVYWYQQSLDQGLQFLIQYYNGEERAKGNILERFSAQQFPDLHSELNLSSLELGDSALYFCASSAGQRTDTQYFGPGTRLTVL.